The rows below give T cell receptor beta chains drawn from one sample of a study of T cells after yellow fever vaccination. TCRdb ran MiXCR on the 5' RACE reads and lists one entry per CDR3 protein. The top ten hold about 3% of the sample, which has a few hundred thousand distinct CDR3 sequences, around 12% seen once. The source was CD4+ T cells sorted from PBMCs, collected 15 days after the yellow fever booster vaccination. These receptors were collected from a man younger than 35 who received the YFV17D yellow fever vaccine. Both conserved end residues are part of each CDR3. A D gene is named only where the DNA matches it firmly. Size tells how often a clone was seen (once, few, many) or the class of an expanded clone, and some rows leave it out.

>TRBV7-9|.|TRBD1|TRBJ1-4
TGTGCCAGCAGCAGACAGGGAGGAACTAATGAAAAACTGTTTTTT
CASSRQGGTNEKLFF
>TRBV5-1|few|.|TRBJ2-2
TGCGCCAGCAGCTTGGATTGGGGGCTCACCGGGGAGCTGTTTTTT
CASSLDWGLTGELFF
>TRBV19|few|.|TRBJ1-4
TGTGCCAGTAGTTGGGGCGTGGACACAGAAAAACTGTTTTTT
CASSWGVDTEKLFF
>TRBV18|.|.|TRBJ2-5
TGTGCCAGCGGGGGCCAGTACCAAGAGACCCAGTACTTC
CASGGQYQETQYF
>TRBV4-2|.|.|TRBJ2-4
TGTGCCAGCAGCCAATCCGGCCGACGAAACATTCAGTACTTC
CASSQSGRRNIQYF
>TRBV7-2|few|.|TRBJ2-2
TGTGCCAGCAGCTTAGATAGTGTGAACACCGGGGAGCTGTTTTTT
CASSLDSVNTGELFF
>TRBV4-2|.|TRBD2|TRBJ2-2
TGTGCCAGCAGCCCGCGGGAGGGGGTATACACCGGGGAGCTGTTTTTT
CASSPREGVYTGELFF
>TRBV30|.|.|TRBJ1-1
TGTGCCTGGAGTGGTCAAGGGAACACTGAAGCTTTCTTT
CAWSGQGNTEAFF
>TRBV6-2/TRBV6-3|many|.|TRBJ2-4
TGTGCCAGCAGTTTAAAAGACCTTTCCAAAAACATTCAGTACTTC
CASSLKDLSKNIQYF
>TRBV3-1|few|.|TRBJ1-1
TGTGCCAGCGGATCAGGGCGGAACACTGAAGCTTTCTTT
CASGSGRNTEAFF
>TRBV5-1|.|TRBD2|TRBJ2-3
TGCGCCAGCAGCTTGGCCCGGGGGGCAGATACGCAGTATTTT
CASSLARGADTQYF
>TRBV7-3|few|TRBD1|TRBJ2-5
TGTGCCAGCAGCTTAGTCGGACAGGGTAACCAAGAGACCCAGTACTTC
CASSLVGQGNQETQYF
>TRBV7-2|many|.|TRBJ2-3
TGTGCCAGCAGCACATACTTAAGCACAGATACGCAGTATTTT
CASSTYLSTDTQYF
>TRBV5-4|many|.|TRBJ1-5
TGTGCCAGCAGCTTGGCCCCGAATCAGCCCCAGCATTTT
CASSLAPNQPQHF
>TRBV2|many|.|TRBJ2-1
TGTGCCAGCAGGTTAAGGGGGGGCCCCTACAATGAGCAGTTCTTC
CASRLRGGPYNEQFF
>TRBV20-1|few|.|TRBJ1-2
TGCAGTGCTAGAGATTTTCGGGGGGCGGATGGCTACACCTTC
CSARDFRGADGYTF
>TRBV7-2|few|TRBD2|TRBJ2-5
TGTGCCAGCAGCCGAGGACTAGCGGGGCCCGTCCAAGAGACCCAGTACTTC
CASSRGLAGPVQETQYF
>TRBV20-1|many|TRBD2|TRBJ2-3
TGCAGTGCTAGTATAGCGGGGGGGCCGGATACGCAGTATTTT
CSASIAGGPDTQYF